Listed below are T cell receptor beta chains from one sample, sequenced in a study of cytomegalovirus exposure and HLA in healthy donors. The protocol was immunoSEQ multiplex PCR, while the TCRdb copy is restricted to in-frame clones and leaves out a portion. The sample has about 150,000 clones, roughly 72% seen once; the top ten hold about 1.4%. The sample taken for sequencing was PBMCs. The origin of the receptors is a man aged 35 to 55 in good health and CMV-seronegative. Both conserved end residues are part of each CDR3. The order of the fields is CDR3 length, clone size, V gene, J gene, D gene, CDR3 protein, CDR3 DNA. D genes are given only for firm matches. Clone size, where shown, is once, few, many, or a class for clones that have expanded.

>13|NA|TRBV30|TRBJ2-2|TRBD1
CAWPGQGAGELFF
TGTGCCTGGCCGGGACAGGGTGCCGGGGAGCTGTTTTTT
>13|NA|TRBV7-2|TRBJ2-5|NA
CASSLAEVETQYF
TGTGCCAGCAGCTTAGCGGAGGTGGAGACCCAGTACTTC
>15|NA|TRBV14|TRBJ1-4|TRBD1
CASSQIGQGKEKLFF
TGTGCCAGCAGCCAAATAGGACAGGGAAAGGAAAAACTGTTTTTT
>17|NA|TRBV10-3|TRBJ2-6|NA
CAISDRALFSGANVLTF
TGTGCCATCAGTGACAGGGCACTATTCTCTGGGGCCAACGTCCTGACTTTC
>13|NA|TRBV7-9|TRBJ2-1|NA
CASSFGTHYEQFF
TGTGCCAGCAGCTTTGGGACTCATTATGAGCAGTTCTTC
>14|once|TRBV28|TRBJ2-3|TRBD2
CASSILAGAYTQYF
TGTGCCAGCAGTATCCTAGCGGGAGCTTATACGCAGTATTTT
>13|few|TRBV9|TRBJ1-1|NA
CASSVGTGGRAFF
TGTGCCAGCAGCGTCGGCACCGGGGGTCGAGCTTTCTTT
>13|NA|TRBV2|TRBJ1-1|TRBD1
CATFRDRGTEAFF
TGTGCCACATTCCGGGACAGGGGCACTGAAGCTTTCTTT
>18|NA|TRBV11-3|TRBJ1-3|TRBD1
CASSPPRDRGRAEVTIYF
TGTGCCAGCAGCCCCCCCCGGGACAGGGGGCGGGCTGAGGTCACCATATATTTT
>15|once|TRBV7-6|TRBJ2-5|TRBD2
CASSRWLADQETQYF
TGTGCCAGCAGCCGTTGGCTAGCGGATCAAGAGACCCAGTACTTC
>16|NA|TRBV5-4|TRBJ2-2|NA
CASTEPGDTNTGELFF
TGTGCCAGCACTGAACCAGGGGACACGAACACCGGGGAGCTGTTTTTT
>17|NA|TRBV5-4|TRBJ2-3|TRBD1
CASSYPQGALSTDTQYF
TGTGCCAGCAGCTATCCCCAGGGGGCCCTCAGCACAGATACGCAGTATTTT
>17|NA|TRBV5-8|TRBJ1-1|TRBD1
CASSSFTGGNGNTEAFF
TGTGCCAGCAGCTCCTTCACAGGGGGCAATGGGAACACTGAAGCTTTCTTT
>13|NA|TRBV29-1|TRBJ1-5|NA
CSVARSSNQPQHF
TGCAGCGTTGCCCGGTCTAGCAATCAGCCCCAGCATTTT
>15|NA|TRBV9|TRBJ2-1|TRBD2
CASSVASGVYNEQFF
TGTGCCAGCAGCGTAGCTAGCGGAGTCTACAATGAGCAGTTCTTC
>15|NA|TRBV6-5|TRBJ2-5|NA
CASTHLWGRAETQYF
TGTGCCAGCACACACCTTTGGGGCAGGGCGGAGACCCAGTACTTC
>10|NA|TRBV20-1|TRBJ2-7|NA
CSAGPSEQYF
TGCAGTGCTGGCCCCTCCGAGCAGTACTTC